This is a list of T cell receptor beta chains from one sample in a study of T-cell reconstitution after alpha-beta-depleted transplantation in children. TCRdb used MiXCR to reprocess the PCR reads, holding one entry per CDR3 protein. The table records fewer than 700,000 distinct CDR3 sequences, under 30% of them present only once. Sequencing used PBMCs, mostly from graft donor cells, obtained 360 days after TCRalphabeta/CD19-depleted stem cell transplant. Every receptor here comes from a boy under two years old who had a stem cell transplant for acute myeloid leukemia, so the T cells may come from the graft donor. Each CDR3 is given with its conserved first and last residue. Fields, in order: J gene, clone size, CDR3 length, D gene, V gene, CDR3 protein, CDR3 DNA. The D gene is left open where the match is weak. Clone size, where shown, is once, few, many, or a class for clones that have expanded.

TRBJ1-1	-	14	-	TRBV12-3/TRBV12-4	CASSLAPRGTEAFF	TGTGCCAGCAGTTTAGCGCCTCGCGGGACTGAAGCTTTCTTT
TRBJ2-1	many	12	-	TRBV3-1	CASSFNLNEQFF	TGTGCCAGCAGCTTTAATCTGAATGAGCAGTTCTTC
TRBJ2-1	many	14	TRBD2	TRBV12-3/TRBV12-4	CASIIPSGLREQFF	TGTGCCAGCATTATCCCTAGCGGGCTCAGGGAGCAGTTCTTC
TRBJ2-7	many	13	-	TRBV7-2	CASSFQSAYEQYF	TGTGCCAGCAGCTTTCAATCAGCCTACGAGCAGTACTTC
TRBJ2-1	many	18	TRBD1	TRBV11-1	CASSLDPWTGYVSNEQFF	TGTGCCAGCAGCTTAGACCCCTGGACAGGGTATGTTTCGAATGAGCAGTTCTTC
TRBJ1-2	many	12	-	TRBV20-1	CSANQGDYGYTF	TGCAGTGCTAATCAGGGAGACTATGGCTACACCTTC
TRBJ2-1	-	16	-	TRBV4-1	CASSQVSHPFNNEQFF	TGCGCCAGCAGCCAAGTCTCACATCCTTTTAACAATGAGCAGTTCTTC
TRBJ2-1	-	15	-	TRBV20-1	CSVSRVGRVLHEQFF	TGCAGTGTCTCCCGGGTGGGACGGGTCCTTCATGAGCAGTTCTTC
TRBJ2-1	many	14	-	TRBV7-9	CASSLGDYYNEQFF	TGTGCCAGCAGCTTAGGTGACTACTACAATGAGCAGTTCTTC
TRBJ1-1	many	13	-	TRBV24-1	CATTRAQGTEAFF	TGTGCCACCACCCGGGCCCAAGGGACTGAAGCTTTCTTT
TRBJ2-7	few	16	TRBD2	TRBV12-3/TRBV12-4	CASSFGGLAGVYEQYF	TGTGCCAGCAGTTTCGGGGGACTAGCGGGGGTCTACGAGCAGTACTTC
TRBJ2-5	-	15	-	TRBV6-5	CASSYERTGGETQYF	TGTGCCAGCAGTTACGAGAGGACGGGCGGCGAGACCCAGTACTTC
TRBJ2-7	few	14	TRBD1	TRBV20-1	CSAPLGTGIYEQYF	TGCAGTGCCCCGTTGGGGACAGGGATCTACGAGCAGTACTTC
TRBJ2-1	-	14	-	TRBV10-1	CASSETGAYNEQFF	TGCGCCAGCAGTGAGACGGGGGCCTACAATGAGCAGTTCTTC
TRBJ1-1	-	14	-	TRBV11-2	CASSLELGTTEAFF	TGTGCCAGCAGCTTAGAATTGGGGACCACTGAAGCTTTCTTT
TRBJ1-1	few	14	-	TRBV7-2	CASSLMAGETEAFF	TGTGCCAGCAGCCTAATGGCAGGGGAGACTGAAGCTTTCTTT
TRBJ2-7	many	14	-	TRBV4-3	CASSQDQNSGEQYF	TGCGCCAGCAGCCAAGATCAGAACTCTGGTGAGCAGTACTTC
TRBJ2-1	-	11	-	TRBV20-1	CSARSENEQFF	TGCAGTGCTAGATCGGAAAATGAGCAGTTCTTC
TRBJ1-2	many	16	-	TRBV12-3/TRBV12-4	CASSLGARGQGYGYTF	TGTGCCAGCAGTTTAGGGGCCCGGGGGCAAGGCTATGGCTACACCTTC
TRBJ2-3	-	12	-	TRBV2	CASVYHTDTQYF	TGTGCCAGCGTGTACCACACAGATACGCAGTATTTT
TRBJ1-1	once	13	TRBD1	TRBV7-9	CASSPTGVPEAFF	TGTGCCAGCAGCCCGACAGGGGTCCCCGAAGCTTTCTTT
TRBJ2-5	-	12	-	TRBV7-9	CASSFPGRTQYF	TGTGCCAGCAGCTTTCCCGGGAGGACCCAGTACTTC
TRBJ2-3	few	16	TRBD2	TRBV7-2	CASSWRPAGGPHTQYF	TGTGCCAGCAGCTGGCGACCAGCGGGGGGGCCGCATACGCAGTATTTT
TRBJ1-2	-	15	-	TRBV7-9	CASSAKDRVFYGYTF	TGTGCCAGCAGCGCTAAGGACCGAGTCTTCTATGGCTACACCTTC
TRBJ2-3	many	16	-	TRBV20-1	CSARDRRIWGTDTQYF	TGCAGTGCTAGAGATCGTAGAATCTGGGGCACAGATACGCAGTATTTT
TRBJ1-3	many	13	TRBD1	TRBV10-3	CAIRRDRENTIYF	TGTGCCATCCGCCGGGACAGGGAAAACACCATATATTTT
TRBJ1-1	many	14	-	TRBV7-9	CASTSRVASTEAFF	TGTGCCAGCACCTCCCGGGTTGCGAGCACTGAAGCTTTCTTT
TRBJ2-1	-	17	TRBD2	TRBV4-1	CASSHPLAGSSYNEQFF	TGCGCCAGCAGCCACCCCCTAGCGGGTAGCTCCTACAATGAGCAGTTCTTC
TRBJ2-1	few	16	-	TRBV4-3	CASSHSDGSSYNEQFF	TGCGCCAGCAGCCATTCGGACGGAAGCTCCTACAATGAGCAGTTCTTC
TRBJ2-3	-	15	TRBD1	TRBV5-1	CASSPSRTGANTQYF	TGCGCCAGCAGCCCTTCCCGGACAGGGGCAAATACGCAGTATTTT
TRBJ2-5	many	13	-	TRBV20-1	CSARASAPGTQYF	TGCAGTGCTAGAGCGTCCGCTCCGGGGACCCAGTACTTC
TRBJ2-6	few	20	TRBD1	TRBV12-3/TRBV12-4	CASSSNFPGQGYAGANVLTF	TGTGCCAGCAGTTCCAATTTCCCGGGACAGGGATATGCTGGGGCCAACGTCCTGACTTTC
TRBJ2-7	many	16	-	TRBV28	CASSLLLQVGTYEQYF	TGTGCCAGCAGTCTTCTCCTTCAGGTGGGGACCTACGAGCAGTACTTC
TRBJ1-1	few	17	-	TRBV20-1	CSARGGGGGVMWTEAFF	TGCAGTGCTAGAGGGGGAGGCGGGGGTGTTATGTGGACTGAAGCTTTCTTT
TRBJ2-1	many	17	-	TRBV20-1	CSARDFQGGKVYNEQFF	TGCAGTGCTAGAGATTTCCAAGGGGGGAAAGTCTACAATGAGCAGTTCTTC
TRBJ1-6	few	15	-	TRBV12-3/TRBV12-4	CASSSRTSRWSPLHF	TGTGCCAGCAGTTCCAGAACGTCCCGGTGGTCACCCCTCCACTTT
TRBJ1-5	few	14	TRBD1	TRBV10-3	CAISDRTGYQPQHF	TGTGCCATCAGTGACCGGACAGGTTATCAGCCCCAGCATTTT
TRBJ2-3	many	15	TRBD1	TRBV12-5	CASGPRGPVRDTQYF	TGTGCTAGTGGACCCAGGGGGCCCGTTCGGGATACGCAGTATTTT
TRBJ2-3	many	13	-	TRBV20-1	CSARDLGVDTQYF	TGCAGTGCTAGAGATCTGGGGGTGGATACGCAGTATTTT
TRBJ1-2	many	14	TRBD1	TRBV12-3/TRBV12-4	CASSPETGGFGYTF	TGTGCCAGCAGTCCAGAGACAGGGGGCTTTGGCTACACCTTC
TRBJ2-3	many	14	TRBD2	TRBV20-1	CSANLAGATDTQYF	TGCAGTGCTAATCTAGCGGGGGCTACAGATACGCAGTATTTT
TRBJ2-2	few	15	TRBD1	TRBV6-5	CASSLQGEVTGELFF	TGTGCCAGCAGTTTACAGGGGGAGGTAACCGGGGAGCTGTTTTTT
TRBJ1-1	-	14	-	TRBV6-5	CASSYLKSGTEAFF	TGTGCCAGCAGTTACCTCAAATCCGGGACTGAAGCTTTCTTT
TRBJ1-1	-	13	-	TRBV29-1	CSGLIGGGNRAFF	TGCAGCGGATTGATAGGCGGGGGGAATAGGGCTTTCTTT
TRBJ2-1	many	13	-	TRBV7-2	CASSSRGRYEQFF	TGTGCCAGCAGCTCCCGGGGACGCTATGAGCAGTTCTTC
TRBJ1-6	few	13	-	TRBV7-9	CASSRSLGSPLHF	TGTGCCAGCAGCCGGTCGTTAGGTTCACCCCTCCACTTT
TRBJ2-4	few	15	-	TRBV12-3/TRBV12-4	CASSLWGTAKNIQYF	TGTGCCAGCAGTTTATGGGGAACGGCCAAAAACATTCAGTACTTC